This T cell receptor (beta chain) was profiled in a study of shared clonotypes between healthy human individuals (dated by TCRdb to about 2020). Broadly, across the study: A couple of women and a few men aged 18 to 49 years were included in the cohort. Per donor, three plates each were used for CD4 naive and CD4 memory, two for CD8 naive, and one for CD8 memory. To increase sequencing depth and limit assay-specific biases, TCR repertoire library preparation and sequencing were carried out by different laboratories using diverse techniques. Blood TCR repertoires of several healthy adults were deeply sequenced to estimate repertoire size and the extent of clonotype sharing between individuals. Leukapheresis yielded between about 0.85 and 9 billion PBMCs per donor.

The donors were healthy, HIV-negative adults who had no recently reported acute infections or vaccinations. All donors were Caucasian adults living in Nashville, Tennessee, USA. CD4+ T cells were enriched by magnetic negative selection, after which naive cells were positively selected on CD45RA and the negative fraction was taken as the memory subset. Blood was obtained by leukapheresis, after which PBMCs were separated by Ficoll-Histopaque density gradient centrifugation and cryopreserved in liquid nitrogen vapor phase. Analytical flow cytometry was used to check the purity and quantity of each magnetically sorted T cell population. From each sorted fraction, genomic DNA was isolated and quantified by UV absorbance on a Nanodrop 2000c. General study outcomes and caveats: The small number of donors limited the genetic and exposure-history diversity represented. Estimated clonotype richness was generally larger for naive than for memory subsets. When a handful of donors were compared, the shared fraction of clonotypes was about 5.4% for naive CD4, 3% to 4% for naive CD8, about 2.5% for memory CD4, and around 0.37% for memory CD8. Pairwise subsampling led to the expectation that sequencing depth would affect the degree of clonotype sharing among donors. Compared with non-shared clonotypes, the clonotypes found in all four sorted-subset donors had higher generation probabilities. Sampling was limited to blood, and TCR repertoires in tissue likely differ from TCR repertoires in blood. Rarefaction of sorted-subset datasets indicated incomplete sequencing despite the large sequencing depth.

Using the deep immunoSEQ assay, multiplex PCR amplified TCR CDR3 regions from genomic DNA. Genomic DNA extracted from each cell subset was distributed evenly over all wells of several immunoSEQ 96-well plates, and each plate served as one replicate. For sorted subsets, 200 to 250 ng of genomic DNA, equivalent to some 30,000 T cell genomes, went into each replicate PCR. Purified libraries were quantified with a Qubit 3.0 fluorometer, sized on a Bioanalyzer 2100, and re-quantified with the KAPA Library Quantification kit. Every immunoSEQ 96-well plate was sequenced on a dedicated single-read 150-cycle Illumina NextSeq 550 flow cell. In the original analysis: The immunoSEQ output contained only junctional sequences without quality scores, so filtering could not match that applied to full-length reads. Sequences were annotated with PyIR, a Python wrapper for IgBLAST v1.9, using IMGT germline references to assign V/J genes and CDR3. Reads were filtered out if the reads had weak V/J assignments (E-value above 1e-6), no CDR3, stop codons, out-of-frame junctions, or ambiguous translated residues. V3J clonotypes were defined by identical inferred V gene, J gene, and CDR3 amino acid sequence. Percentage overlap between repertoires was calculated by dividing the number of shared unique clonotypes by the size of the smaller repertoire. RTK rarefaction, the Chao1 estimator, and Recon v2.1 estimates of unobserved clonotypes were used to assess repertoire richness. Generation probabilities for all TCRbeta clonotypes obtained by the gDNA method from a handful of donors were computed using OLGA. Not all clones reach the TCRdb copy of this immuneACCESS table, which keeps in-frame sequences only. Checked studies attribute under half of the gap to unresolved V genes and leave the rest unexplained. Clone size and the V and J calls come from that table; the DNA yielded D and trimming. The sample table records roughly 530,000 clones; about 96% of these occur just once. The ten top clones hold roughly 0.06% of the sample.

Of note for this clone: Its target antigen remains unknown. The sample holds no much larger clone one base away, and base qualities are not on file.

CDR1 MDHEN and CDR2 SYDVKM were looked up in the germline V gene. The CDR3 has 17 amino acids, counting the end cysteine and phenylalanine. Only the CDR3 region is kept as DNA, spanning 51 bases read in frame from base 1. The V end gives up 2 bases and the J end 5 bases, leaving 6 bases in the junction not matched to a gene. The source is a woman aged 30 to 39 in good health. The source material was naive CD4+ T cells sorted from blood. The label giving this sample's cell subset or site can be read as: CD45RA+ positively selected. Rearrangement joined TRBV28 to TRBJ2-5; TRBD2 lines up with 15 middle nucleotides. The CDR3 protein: CASSLGTSGRLGETQYF. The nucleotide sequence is TGTGCCAGCAGTTTAGGGACTAGCGGGAGGTTAGGGGAGACCCAGTACTTC.